The 12 T cell receptor beta chains in this list originate from one sample, sequenced in a study of T cell repertoires in cytomegalovirus infection (dated by TCRdb to about 2019). TCRdb shows the sequencer as Illumina HiSeq 1500. Using fastp at Q25 and MiXCR, TCRdb reprocessed the public reads and kept productive beta chains. A single entry per CDR3 protein holds the most common genes and DNA from its merged rows. The sample includes approximately 500,000 distinct CDR3 sequences, with roughly 29% observed a single time. Of the sample, roughly 13% is held by the ten largest clones. Sequenced material: PBMCs. The receptors derive from a human donor in good health (CMV status not recorded). Some clones in this sample may be carry-over from other donors' samples.

This clonotype was found a few times. J is TRBJ1-2 and V is TRBV2, with TRBD1 matching 8 bases. The germline gives CDR1 SNHLY, CDR2 FYNNEI. The CDR3 sequence is 17 residues long. Losses at the gene ends were 6 bases for V and 4 bases for J; bases not matched to a gene: 16. The CDR3 coding sequence is TGTGCCAGCAGGGACCTGACAGGGGAGAGTTGGACCTATGGCTACACCTTC. This sequence encodes CASRDLTGESWTYGYTF.

This clonotype was detected ten times or more. The chain uses TRBV12-3 or TRBV12-4 and TRBJ2-3, with D maybe TRBD2 (6 bases). V was cut by 8 bases and J by 2 bases, with 11 bases left in between. The CDR3 totals 13 residues. CDR3 residues: CASLGLFTDTQYF. The CDR3, as DNA: TGTGCCAGCCTTGGACTATTCACAGATACGCAGTATTTT.

This chain joins TRBV3-1 and TRBJ2-5; maybe TRBD1 (6 bases). The CDR3 is 12 residues long. V was clipped by 8 bases and J by 4 bases, with 11 bases between them. CDR1 is LGHDT and CDR2 is YNNKEL in the germline V gene (reference sequence). The CDR3 bases are TGTGCCAGCTCGGGCAGGGGAGAGACCCAGTACTTC. Translation: CASSGRGETQYF.

In its sample, this clonotype was seen many times. V and J are TRBV7-2 and TRBJ1-5; possibly TRBD1 for D (6 bases). CDR3 length: 15 amino acids. V was trimmed by 1 base and J by 6 bases, leaving 13 bases between them. From germline, CDR1 is SGHTA and CDR2 FQGNSA. This CDR3 reads CASSLGPGVAQPQHF. CDR3 bases: TGTGCCAGCAGCTTAGGACCAGGGGTGGCTCAGCCCCAGCATTTT.

This clonotype was observed many times. The rearrangement joins TRBV7-6 to TRBJ2-1; 10 bases are shared with TRBD2. The CDR3 has 15 amino acids. Germline loops: CDR1 SGHVS, CDR2 FNYEAQ. The junction had 5 bases not matched to a gene; V was cut back by 5 bases and J by 4 bases. As DNA, the CDR3 is TGTGCCAGCAGCCCTTATAGCGGGGGGTACAATGAGCAGTTCTTC. Its translation is CASSPYSGGYNEQFF.

For the CDR3, the DNA is TGTGCCAGCAGTCTAGAGATTGGAGGGAATTCACCCCTCCACTTT. It encodes CASSLEIGGNSPLHF. The rearrangement uses TRBV27 and TRBJ1-6; no clear D. Deletions cut 5 bases from V and 7 bases from J, with 15 bases between. The CDR3 has 15 amino acids. CDR1 MNHEY and CDR2 SMNVEV come from the germline V gene (reference sequence).

CDR3 sequence (DNA): TGTGCCAGCAGTCCGGACTCGTCCCGGGAGACCCAGTACTTC. Amino acid sequence: CASSPDSSRETQYF. The V and J genes are TRBV7-4 and TRBJ2-5; a weak D match, TRBD2 (5 bases). The CDR3 has 14 amino acids. V shed 6 bases and J shed 5 bases, with 16 bases lying between them. Per the germline V gene, CDR1 is SGHVT and CDR2 is SQSDAQ.

As concerns this clonotype: One end of the junction varies from germline; a read error may be responsible. The chain joins TRBV5-1 to TRBJ1-2; 9 positions agree with TRBD1. The CDR3 runs to 13 residues. Germline assignment: CDR1 SGHRS and CDR2 YFSETQ. This CDR3 is CATSRTGASGYTF. DNA for the CDR3: TGCGCCACCAGCAGGACAGGGGCTTCTGGCTACACCTTC. The full variable domain, its missing parts supplied by reference TRBV5-1 and TRBJ1-2, is KAGVTQTPRYLIKTRGQQVTLSCSPISGHRSVSWYQQTPGQGLQFLFEYFSETQRNKGNFPGRFSGRQFSNSRSEMNVSTLELGDSALYLCATSRTGASGYTFGSGTRLTVV.

The genes are TRBV11-2 and TRBJ2-2, with unresolved D. Trimming removed 7 bases at V and 1 base at J, with 7 bases between. The germline gives CDR1 SGHAT, CDR2 FQNNGV. The CDR3 extends over 13 amino acids. CDR3 amino acids: CASTDWNTGELFF. CDR3 nucleotides: TGTGCCAGCACTGATTGGAACACCGGGGAGCTGTTTTTT.

The rearrangement links TRBV6-1 to TRBJ2-1, with TRBD2 identical over 8 bases. Trimming cost V 6 bases and J 1 base; bases outside gene matches: 5. Germline loops: CDR1 MNHNS, CDR2 SASEGT. This CDR3 region has 15 residues. The CDR3 nucleotides read TGTGCCAGCAGATCAAGCGGGGGTTCCTACAATGAGCAGTTCTTC. This sequence encodes CASRSSGGSYNEQFF.

This clonotype came up many times. This chain links TRBV6-2 or TRBV6-3 with TRBJ2-3; 9 bases agree with TRBD2. The CDR3 totals 18 residues. V lost 7 bases to trimming and J lost 5 bases; unmatched junction nucleotides: 19. Germline V gene lookup returns CDR1 MNHEY and CDR2 SVGEGT. CDR3 DNA: TGTGCCAGCACCTACGTTATCGCGGGAGGGCCTTCGGTAGATACGCAGTATTTT. It translates to CASTYVIAGGPSVDTQYF.

There are a few counts of this clonotype. The germline gene is not matched at one end of the junction; a read error may be the cause. The chain combines TRBV6-2 or TRBV6-3 with TRBJ2-5, with TRBD1 matching over 9 bases. Germline CDR1 MNHEY, CDR2 SVGEGT. The CDR3 is 16 residues long. CDR3 in DNA: TGTGCCAGCAGCTACTCACAGGGGGCGGCCGGAGAGACCCAGTACTTC. It translates to CASSYSQGAAGETQYF.